These 3 T cell receptor beta chains originate from one sample sequenced in a study of glioma-infiltrating T cells after dendritic cell vaccination (dated by TCRdb to 2015 to 2016). To prepare the library, the immunoSEQ multiplex PCR assay was applied. Entries here come from immuneACCESS through TCRdb and include only in-frame sequences with V and J called. Some clones fail to appear in such tables; in the studies checked, an unresolved V gene covers under half of the shortfall, and the cause of the remainder is unknown. The sample has 80,000 to 95,000 clones on record, under 90% of them singletons. About 2.9% of the sample is taken by the ten largest. The source was blood, collected before dendritic cell vaccination. The receptors stem from a human donor with glioblastoma.

J is TRBJ2-7 and V is TRBV5-1, with 9 bases identical to TRBD1. Germline V gives CDR1 SGHRS, CDR2 YFSETQ. The CDR3 extends over 15 amino acids. J was trimmed by 3 bases and V by 3 bases; bases with no gene match: 7. The CDR3 DNA sequence: TGCGCCAGCAGCTCCCCGGGACAGGGTCTCTACGAGCAGTACTTC. Protein product: CASSSPGQGLYEQYF.

The chain links TRBV29-1 to TRBJ2-2; D possibly corresponds to TRBD2 (7 bases). The CDR3 length is 14 residues. Germline assignment: CDR1 SQVTM and CDR2 ANQGSEA. Trimming cost V 6 bases and J 6 bases, with 17 bases left between them. The CDR3, as DNA: TGCAGCGTGGGGGGGGCAGGGCGGGCCGGGGAGCTGTTTTTT. Translation: CSVGGAGRAGELFF.

J is TRBJ2-3 and V is TRBV25-1; TRBD1 matches 10 bases. The germline CDR1 and CDR2 sequences are MGHDK and SYGVNS. Trimming removed 4 bases from V and 6 bases from J; junction bases left unmatched: 4. This CDR3 comprises 14 residues. CDR3 loop: CASSGGTGDDTQYF. The CDR3 DNA reads TGTGCCAGCAGTGGGGGGACAGGGGACGATACGCAGTATTTT.